The 3 T cell receptor beta chains presented below share a single source sample, sequenced in a study of OX40 agonist ivuxolimab in advanced cancers. Produced via immunoSEQ multiplex PCR; TCRdb's table is partial and in-frame only. The table shows tens of thousands of clones, with around 90% occurring only once. The sample was CD4+ or CD8+ T cells sorted from blood, taken in a trial of the OX40 agonist ivuxolimab. All receptors derive from an adult with an advanced solid tumor such as melanoma, head and neck, liver or kidney cancer.

The chain carries TRBV9 and TRBJ2-3, with D perhaps being TRBD1 or TRBD2 (5 bases each). Germline CDR1 and CDR2: SGDLS and YYNGEE. The V and J ends lost 4 bases and 0 bases respectively, with 12 bases between them. There are 15 residues in the CDR3. In DNA, the CDR3 is TGTGCCAGCAGCCCCGGTAGGGACAGCACAGATACGCAGTATTTT. This translates into CASSPGRDSTDTQYF.

This chain links TRBV11-3 with TRBJ2-7; D is uncertain. Germline CDR1 SGHNT, CDR2 YENEEA. The CDR3 is 11 residues long. Trimming left V 4 bases short and J 13 bases short, with 14 bases between. CDR3 bases: TGTGCCAGCAGCTCCGCGGATCTTCTCTACTTC. Its protein is CASSSADLLYF.

The V gene is TRBV10-3, the J gene TRBJ2-2; 9 bases agree with TRBD2. CDR1 and CDR2 (germline): ENHRY, SYGVKD. The CDR3 covers 17 residues. V lost 0 bases, J lost 4 bases, and 6 bases stayed unmatched. The CDR3 nucleotides read TGTGCCATCAGTGAGTCCGGTAGCGGGAGTCCCACCGGGGAGCTGTTTTTT. This translates into CAISESGSGSPTGELFF.